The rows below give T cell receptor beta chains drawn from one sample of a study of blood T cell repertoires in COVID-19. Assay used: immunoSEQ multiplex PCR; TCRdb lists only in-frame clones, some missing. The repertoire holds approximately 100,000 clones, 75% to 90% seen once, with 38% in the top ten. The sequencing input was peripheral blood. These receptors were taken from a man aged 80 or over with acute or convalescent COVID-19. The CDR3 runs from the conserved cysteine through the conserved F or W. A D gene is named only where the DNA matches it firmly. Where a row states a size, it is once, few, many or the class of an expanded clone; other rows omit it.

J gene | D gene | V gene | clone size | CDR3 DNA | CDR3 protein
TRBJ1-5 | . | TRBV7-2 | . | TGTGCCAGCAGCTTAACCGGGAGAAAATATAGCAATCAGCCCCAGCATTTT | CASSLTGRKYSNQPQHF
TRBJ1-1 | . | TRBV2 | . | TGTGCCAGCAGTGGACCCACGACATATGGAAACACTGAAGCTTTCTTT | CASSGPTTYGNTEAFF
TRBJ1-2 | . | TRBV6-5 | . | TGTGCCAGCAGTTACACAAAGCCCCAGGGTGCTGGCTACACCTTC | CASSYTKPQGAGYTF
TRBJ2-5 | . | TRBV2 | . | TGTGCCAGCACTCCGCAGGGCCTCCAAGAGACCCAGTACTTC | CASTPQGLQETQYF
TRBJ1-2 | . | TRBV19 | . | TGTGCCAGTAGTATAGATGACGGGGTTTCCTCCTATGGCTACACCTTC | CASSIDDGVSSYGYTF
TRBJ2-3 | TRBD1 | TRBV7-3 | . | TGTGCCAGCAGCGCACAAACAGGGGGCGGCACGCAGTATTTT | CASSAQTGGGTQYF
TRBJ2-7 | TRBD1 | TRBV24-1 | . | TGTGCCACCAGTGAGGGGACAGGCCCCTACGAGCAGTACTTC | CATSEGTGPYEQYF
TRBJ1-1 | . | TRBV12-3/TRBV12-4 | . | TGTGCCAGCAGTCAACTCGTCGAAGCTTTCTTT | CASSQLVEAFF
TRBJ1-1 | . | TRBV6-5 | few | TGTGCCCGCAAGAGGATCTCCACCACTGAAGCTTTCTTT | CARKRISTTEAFF
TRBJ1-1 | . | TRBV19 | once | TGTGCCAGTAGTACTTCGACAATAACGAACACTGAAGCTTTCTTT | CASSTSTITNTEAFF
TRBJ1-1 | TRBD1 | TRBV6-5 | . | TGTGCCACGCGGACAGGCCTGAACACTGAAGCTTTCTTT | CATRTGLNTEAFF
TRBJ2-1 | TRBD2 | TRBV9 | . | TGTGCCAGCAGCTTACGACTAGCGGGGAACAACAATGAGCAGTTCTTC | CASSLRLAGNNNEQFF
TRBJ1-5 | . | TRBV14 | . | TGTGCCAGCAGCCAAGTATTGGAAATGGAGGAGAATCAGCCCCAGCATTTT | CASSQVLEMEENQPQHF
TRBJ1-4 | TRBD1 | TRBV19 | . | TGTGCCAGTACCGCTCGACAGGGAACTAATGAAAAACTGTTTTTT | CASTARQGTNEKLFF
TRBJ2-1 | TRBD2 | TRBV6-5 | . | TGTGCCAGCACCCCAAGCGGGAGCTCCTACAATGAGCAGTTCTTC | CASTPSGSSYNEQFF
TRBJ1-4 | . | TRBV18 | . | TGTGCCAGCTCACCCCTAACTTGGACGGTCGAGGGAGATGAAAAACTGTTTTTT | CASSPLTWTVEGDEKLFF
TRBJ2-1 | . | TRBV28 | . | TGTGCCAGCACCCGGGGAGTGCTCCACAATGAGCAGTTCTTC | CASTRGVLHNEQFF
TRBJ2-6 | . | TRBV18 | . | TGTGCCAGCTCACCCGCTGGGGCCAACGTCCTGACTTTC | CASSPAGANVLTF
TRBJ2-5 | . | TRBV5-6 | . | TGTGCCAGCAGCTTGGTTGGCAGGGAAGAGACCCAGTACTTC | CASSLVGREETQYF
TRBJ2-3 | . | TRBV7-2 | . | TGTGCCAGCAGCTTAGGGGGACTGGGAGATACGCAGTATTTT | CASSLGGLGDTQYF
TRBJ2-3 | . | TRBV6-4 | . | TGTGCCAGCAGTGAAGGCGGCAGCACAGATACGCAGTATTTT | CASSEGGSTDTQYF
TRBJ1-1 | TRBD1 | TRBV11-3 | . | TGTGCCAGCAGCTCCGGGACAGAGAACACTGAAGCTTTCTTT | CASSSGTENTEAFF
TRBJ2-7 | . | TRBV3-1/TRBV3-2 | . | TGTGCCAGCAGCCAAAAGTCAGGGCTTTCCGAGCAGTACTTC | CASSQKSGLSEQYF
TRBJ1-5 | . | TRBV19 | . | TGTGCCAGTAGTTGGGGGGTCGGCAATCAGCCCCAGCATTTT | CASSWGVGNQPQHF
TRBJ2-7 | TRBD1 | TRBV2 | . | TGTGCCAGCAATGGACAGGGAGGCTACGAGCAGTACTTC | CASNGQGGYEQYF
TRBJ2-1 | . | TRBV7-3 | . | TGTGCCAGCAGCTCGTTACAGGTCCCCAATGAGCAGTTCTTC | CASSSLQVPNEQFF
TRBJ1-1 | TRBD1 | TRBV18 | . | TGTGCCAGCTCAGCGGGGACAGCCCGGGAAGCTTTCTTT | CASSAGTAREAFF
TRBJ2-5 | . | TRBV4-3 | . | TGCGCCAGCAGCCAAGAGTGGCTAGCCCGCCAAGAGACCCAGTACTTC | CASSQEWLARQETQYF
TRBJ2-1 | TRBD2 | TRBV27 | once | TGTGCCAGCAGTTCCCCTTCGGTAGCGGGAGACTACAATGAGCAGTTCTTC | CASSSPSVAGDYNEQFF
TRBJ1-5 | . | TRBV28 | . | TGTGCCAACGCCCGGGGGTTCGGCAATCAGCCCCAGCATTTT | CANARGFGNQPQHF
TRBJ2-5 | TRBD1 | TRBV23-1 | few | TGCGCCAGCAGTCTAGGGACAGGGGGCGGGGAGACCCAGTACTTC | CASSLGTGGGETQYF
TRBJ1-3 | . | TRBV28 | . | TGTGCCAGCACTAGTCGGGCAGGGGCATTTGGAAACACCATATATTTT | CASTSRAGAFGNTIYF
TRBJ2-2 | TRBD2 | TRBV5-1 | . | TGCGCCAGCAGCTTGGTCCTAGCGGGTAACACCGGGGAGCTGTTTTTT | CASSLVLAGNTGELFF
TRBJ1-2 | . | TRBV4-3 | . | TGCGCCAGCAGCCAAGATCTTCACGGGGGAGGGGGCTACACCTTC | CASSQDLHGGGGYTF
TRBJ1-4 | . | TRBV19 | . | TGTGCCAGTAGTATCCATGGCAGGGTAGATGAAAAACTGTTTTTT | CASSIHGRVDEKLFF
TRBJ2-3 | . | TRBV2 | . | TGTGCCAGCAGTGAACCCCGGGGACTCGCAGATACGCAGTATTTT | CASSEPRGLADTQYF
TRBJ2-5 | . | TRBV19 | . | TGTGCCAGTAGTCCGGGATGGGAGACCCAGTACTTC | CASSPGWETQYF
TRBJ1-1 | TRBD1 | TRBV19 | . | TGTGCCAGTAGTATCCGGACAGGGGGCCCGAACACTGAAGCTTTCTTT | CASSIRTGGPNTEAFF
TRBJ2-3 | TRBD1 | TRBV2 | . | TGTGCCAGCAGTGAAGCGCAGGGGGCAAAAACGGATACGCAGTATTTT | CASSEAQGAKTDTQYF
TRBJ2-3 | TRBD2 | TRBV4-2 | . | TGTGCCAGCCTGGGGAGGGGCCTTAGTGCTAGCACAGATACGCAGTATTTT | CASLGRGLSASTDTQYF
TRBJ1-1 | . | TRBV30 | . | TGTGCCTGGAGTCTCGACAGGTTGAACACTGAAGCTTTCTTT | CAWSLDRLNTEAFF
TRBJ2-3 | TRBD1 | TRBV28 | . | TGTGCCAGCAGTTTATGGGGGACAGGGGATGCAGATACGCAGTATTTT | CASSLWGTGDADTQYF
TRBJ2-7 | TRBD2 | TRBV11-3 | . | TGTGCCAGCAGCCAACTAGCGGGAGGCGAGCAGTACTTC | CASSQLAGGEQYF
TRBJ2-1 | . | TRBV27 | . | TGTGCCAGCAGTTTAGAGGGCGGAACTAGCTCCTACAATGAGCAGTTCTTC | CASSLEGGTSSYNEQFF
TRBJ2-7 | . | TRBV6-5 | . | TGTGCCAGCGGTTCCCTATTTGAGCAGTACTTC | CASGSLFEQYF
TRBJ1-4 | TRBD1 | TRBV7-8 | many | TGTGCCAGCAGCCCAGGGACAGGGATGATGAAGAATGAAAAACTGTTTTTT | CASSPGTGMMKNEKLFF
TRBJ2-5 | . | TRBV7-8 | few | TGTGCCAGCAGCTTAGTTCGCAACAGGGCGGAGACCCAGTACTTC | CASSLVRNRAETQYF
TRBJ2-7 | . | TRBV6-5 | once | TGTGCCAGCAGGAGACAGGTCACCTACGAGCAGTACTTC | CASRRQVTYEQYF
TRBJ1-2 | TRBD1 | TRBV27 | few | TGTGCCAGCAGTTCCTGGACAGGGGTTGGAGCTAACTATGGCTACACCTTC | CASSSWTGVGANYGYTF
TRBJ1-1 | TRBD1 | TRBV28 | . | TGTGCCAGCTCAGGGACAGGGGGTCTCGGAGCTTTCTTT | CASSGTGGLGAFF
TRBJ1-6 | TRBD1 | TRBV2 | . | TGTGCCAGCAGCAACGACAGGGGAAATTCACCCCTCCACTTT | CASSNDRGNSPLHF
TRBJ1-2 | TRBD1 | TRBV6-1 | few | TGTGCCAGCAGTGAAAGGGGGACAGGGGACGGCTACACCTTC | CASSERGTGDGYTF
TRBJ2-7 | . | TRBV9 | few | TGTGCCAGCAGCCACGCCTTCGGTAGCGGCGAGCAGTACTTC | CASSHAFGSGEQYF
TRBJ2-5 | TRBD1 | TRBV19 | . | TGTGCCAGTAGTGAACCGGGACAGGGGGCTTTGGAGACCCAGTACTTC | CASSEPGQGALETQYF
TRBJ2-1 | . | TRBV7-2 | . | TGTGCCAGCAGCCCGGAGAGGAGTGGCGGCAATGAGCAGTTCTTC | CASSPERSGGNEQFF